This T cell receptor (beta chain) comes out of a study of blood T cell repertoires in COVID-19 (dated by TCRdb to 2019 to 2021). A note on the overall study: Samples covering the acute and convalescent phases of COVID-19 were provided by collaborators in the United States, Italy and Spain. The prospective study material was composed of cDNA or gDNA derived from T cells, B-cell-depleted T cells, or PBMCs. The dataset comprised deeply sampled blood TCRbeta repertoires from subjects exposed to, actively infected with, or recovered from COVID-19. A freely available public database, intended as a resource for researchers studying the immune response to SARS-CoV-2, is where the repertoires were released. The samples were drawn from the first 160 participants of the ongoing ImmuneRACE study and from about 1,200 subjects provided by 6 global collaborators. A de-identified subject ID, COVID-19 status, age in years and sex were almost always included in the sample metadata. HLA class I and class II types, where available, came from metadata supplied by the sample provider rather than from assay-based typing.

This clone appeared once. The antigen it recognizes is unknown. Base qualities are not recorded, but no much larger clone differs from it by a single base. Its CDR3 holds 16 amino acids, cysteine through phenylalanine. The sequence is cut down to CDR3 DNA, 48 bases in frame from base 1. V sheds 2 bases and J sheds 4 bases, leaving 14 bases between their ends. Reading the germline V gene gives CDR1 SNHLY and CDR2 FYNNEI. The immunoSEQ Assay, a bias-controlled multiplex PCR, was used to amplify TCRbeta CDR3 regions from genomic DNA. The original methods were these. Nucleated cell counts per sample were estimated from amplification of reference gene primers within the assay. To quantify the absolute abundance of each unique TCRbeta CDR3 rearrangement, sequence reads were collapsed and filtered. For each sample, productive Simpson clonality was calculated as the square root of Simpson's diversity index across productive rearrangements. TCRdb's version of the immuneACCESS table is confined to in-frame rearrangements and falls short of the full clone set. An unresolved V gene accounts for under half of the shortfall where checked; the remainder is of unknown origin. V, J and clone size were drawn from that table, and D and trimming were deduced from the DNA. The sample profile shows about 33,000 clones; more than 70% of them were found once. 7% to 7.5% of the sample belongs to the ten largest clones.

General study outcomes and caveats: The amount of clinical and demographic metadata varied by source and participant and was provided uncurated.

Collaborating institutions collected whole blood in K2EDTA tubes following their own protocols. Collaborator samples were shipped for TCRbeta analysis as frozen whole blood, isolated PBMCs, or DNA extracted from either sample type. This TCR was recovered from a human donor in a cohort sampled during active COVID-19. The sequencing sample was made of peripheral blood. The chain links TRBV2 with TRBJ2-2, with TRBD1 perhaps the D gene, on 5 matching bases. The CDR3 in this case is CASSERAGKSTGELFF. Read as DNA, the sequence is TGTGCCAGCAGTGAAAGGGCAGGGAAGAGCACCGGGGAGCTGTTTTTT.